A single sample is the source of the 31 T cell receptor beta chains below, sequenced in a study of PD-1 blockade in classical Hodgkin lymphoma. Following autologous stem cell transplantation, relapse occurred in every patient, and exposure to brentuximab vedotin varied. Sequencing was performed with immunoSEQ multiplex PCR; in TCRdb, only in-frame clones are kept and a portion is missing. The table has thousands of clones, about 80% seen once. Sequencing used peripheral blood mononuclear cells (PBMCs), obtained at baseline. These receptors were obtained from a human donor with classical Hodgkin lymphoma.

V usage is TRBV7-9 and J usage is TRBJ2-1; either TRBD1 or TRBD2 may fit D (5 bases each). The V gene's germline CDR1 is SEHNR and CDR2 FQNEAQ (reference sequence). The CDR3 has 13 residues. V was pared by 3 bases and J by 12 bases, with 15 bases between. The CDR3 nucleotides are TGTGCCAGCAGCTTCAGGGAGTTCTCTACGCAGTTCTTC. It yields the protein CASSFREFSTQFF.

The chain couples TRBV7-2 to TRBJ2-1; 7 bases align to TRBD2. The junction had 9 bases not matched to a gene; V was cut back by 9 bases and J by 1 base. CDR3 length: 15 residues. Germline values: CDR1 SGHTA, CDR2 FQGNSA. The CDR3 loop reads CASLPGAGSYNEQFF. The CDR3 DNA reads as TGTGCCAGTCTACCGGGAGCGGGATCCTACAATGAGCAGTTCTTC.

This clone was counted a few times. This chain uses TRBV7-9 with TRBJ2-2, with D possibly matching TRBD1 (6 bases). V dropped 5 bases and J dropped 7 bases, with 20 bases sitting between them. Germline lookup yields CDR1 SEHNR and CDR2 FQNEAQ (reference sequence). The CDR3 extends over 16 amino acids. The CDR3 loop is CASSHRQASDGGELFF. Written as DNA, the CDR3 is TGTGCCAGCAGCCACCGACAGGCCTCTGACGGCGGGGAGCTGTTTTTT.

The chain employs TRBV19 and TRBJ2-1, with D possibly matching TRBD2 (6 bases). The CDR3 has 15 residues. Per germline, CDR1 LNHDA and CDR2 SQIVND (reference sequence). V dropped 3 bases and J dropped 7 bases, with 16 bases sitting between them. CDR3 loop: CASSIRDLALNEQFF. In DNA, the CDR3 is TGTGCCAGTAGTATTCGGGACCTAGCGTTGAATGAGCAGTTCTTC.

This clone occurred once. This rearrangement joins TRBV19 to TRBJ2-2, with D possibly TRBD2 on 5 matching bases. V gave up 7 bases and J gave up 6 bases, with 9 bases separating them. CDR1 LNHDA and CDR2 SQIVND come from the germline V gene (reference sequence). The CDR3 contains 12 residues. As DNA, the CDR3 is TGTGCCAGTAACGGGATCGCCGGGGAGCTGTTTTTT. This codes for CASNGIAGELFF.

The J gene is TRBJ1-1, the V gene TRBV19; 9 bases align to TRBD1. CDR3 length: 15 residues. CDR1 LNHDA and CDR2 SQIVND come from the germline V gene (reference sequence). V gave up 5 bases and J gave up 10 bases; unmatched junction bases: 14. CDR3: CASSAPPGTGMRAFF. CDR3 coding DNA: TGTGCCAGTAGTGCTCCTCCGGGGACAGGGATGAGAGCTTTCTTT.

The V call is TRBV11-2, the J call TRBJ1-1, with 9 bases lining up with TRBD1. The V gene end was trimmed by 3 bases and the J gene end by 1 base; junction bases not matched to a gene: 0. This CDR3 has 14 residues. Germline CDR1 and CDR2: SGHAT and FQNNGV. The CDR3 region is CASSLTGGNTEAFF. The CDR3 DNA follows: TGTGCCAGCAGCTTGACAGGGGGGAACACTGAAGCTTTCTTT.

The genes are TRBV2 and TRBJ1-1; TRBD1 agrees at 7 bases. CDR1 SNHLY and CDR2 FYNNEI come from the germline V gene. This CDR3 is 16 amino acids long. V lost 6 bases to trimming and J lost 3 bases; unmatched junction nucleotides: 13. CDR3 protein: CASRGGPGPFDTEAFF. The CDR3 DNA sequence: TGTGCCAGCAGAGGGGGCCCGGGACCCTTTGACACTGAAGCTTTCTTT.

This sequence joins TRBV7-9 and TRBJ2-5; a weak D match, TRBD2 (6 bases). Looked up from germline, CDR1 is SEHNR and CDR2 is FQNEAQ (reference sequence). CDR3 length: 16 amino acids. The ends were cut back, 5 bases at V and 5 bases at J, with 21 bases in the middle. The CDR3 loop is CASSGLTGLGRETQYF. DNA of the CDR3: TGTGCCAGCAGCGGACTGACGGGACTCGGCAGGGAGACCCAGTACTTC.

V and J are TRBV2 and TRBJ2-5, with TRBD2 identical over 8 bases. This CDR3 spans 14 amino acids. V shed 2 bases and J 5 bases; nucleotides not matched to a gene: 4. Germline V lookup: CDR1 SNHLY, CDR2 FYNNEI. CDR3 residues: CASSEPGGPETQYF. CDR3 DNA: TGTGCCAGCAGTGAACCGGGAGGGCCCGAGACCCAGTACTTC.

The rearrangement uses TRBV4-3 and TRBJ2-7; perhaps D is TRBD1 or TRBD2 (6 bases each). The V end was cut by 0 bases, the J end by 3 bases, with 18 bases between. Germline-derived CDR1 and CDR2 are LGHNA and YSLEER. The CDR3 sequence is 17 residues long. The chain's CDR3 is CASSQDPPRRDNYEQYF. The CDR3 nucleotides are TGCGCCAGCAGCCAAGACCCTCCCCGGCGGGACAACTACGAGCAGTACTTC.

This sequence joins TRBV28 and TRBJ2-2; 7 nucleotides line up with TRBD1. Germline trimming cut 9 bases from V and 1 base from J; bases unmatched to any gene: 8. The CDR3 has 15 amino acids. Germline V gene data show CDR1 as MDHEN and CDR2 as SYDVKM. The CDR3 reads CASMENRGNTGELFF. DNA for the CDR3: TGTGCCAGTATGGAAAACAGGGGGAACACCGGGGAGCTGTTTTTT.

This chain links TRBV28 with TRBJ2-3; D may be TRBD1 (7 bases). The V end lost 3 bases, the J end lost 0 bases, and 19 bases lay between the germline ends. CDR1 MDHEN and CDR2 SYDVKM come from the germline V gene. CDR3 size: 18 residues. CDR3 nucleotide sequence: TGTGCCAGCAGTTTCTTATCCAGGGGGGACTCCAGCACAGATACGCAGTATTTT. As protein: CASSFLSRGDSSTDTQYF.

This chain joins TRBV19 and TRBJ2-3; D is undetermined. There are 12 residues in the CDR3. Germline lookup yields CDR1 LNHDA and CDR2 SQIVND (reference sequence). V lost 7 bases and J 0 bases, leaving 5 bases between the germline ends. This chain's CDR3 is CASKQSTDTQYF. CDR3 bases: TGTGCCAGTAAGCAGAGCACAGATACGCAGTATTTT.

The V and J genes are TRBV28 and TRBJ2-3; the D gene could be TRBD1 or TRBD2 (5 bases each). Germline assignment: CDR1 MDHEN and CDR2 SYDVKM. The CDR3 runs 17 residues. V shed 5 bases and J shed 8 bases, with 26 bases lying between them. CDR3 sequence (DNA): TGTGCCAGCAGTCTAAGTGGGACCCGTGCCACTAAGGGTACGCAGTATTTT. Protein: CASSLSGTRATKGTQYF.

This sequence joins TRBV19 and TRBJ1-1; no clear D. This CDR3 region has 13 residues. V was trimmed by 3 bases and J by 0 bases, leaving 5 bases between them. Germline loops: CDR1 LNHDA, CDR2 SQIVND (reference sequence). CDR3 in amino acids: CASSILVNTEAFF. The CDR3 DNA reads TGTGCCAGTAGTATTTTAGTGAACACTGAAGCTTTCTTT. The variable domain in full, with the rest retrieved from reference TRBV19 and TRBJ1-1, is DGGITQSPKYLFRKEGQNVTLSCEQNLNHDAMYWYRQDPGQGLRLIYYSQIVNDFQKGDIAEGYSVSREKKESFPLTVTSAQKNPTAFYLCASSILVNTEAFFGQGTRLTVV.

The rearrangement links TRBV4-3 to TRBJ2-1; D is undetermined. CDR1 LGHNA and CDR2 YSLEER come from the germline V gene. This CDR3 has 13 residues. The ends were cut back, 4 bases at V and 5 bases at J, with 9 bases in the middle. The DNA for the CDR3 is TGCGCCAGCAGCCCGTCCTATAACAATGAGCAGTTCTTC. Translation gives CASSPSYNNEQFF.

The V call is TRBV14, the J call TRBJ1-2; D is perhaps TRBD1 (6 bases). Germline-derived CDR1 and CDR2 are SGHDN and FVKESK. Trimming removed 2 bases at V and 0 bases at J, with 13 bases between. CDR3 length: 16 residues. The CDR3 loop reads CASSQSRGPANYGYTF. CDR3 in DNA: TGTGCCAGCAGCCAATCCAGGGGCCCAGCTAACTATGGCTACACCTTC.

The chain carries TRBV2 and TRBJ2-3; D uncertain. This CDR3 spans 15 amino acids. CDR1 and CDR2 from the germline V gene are SNHLY and FYNNEI. Trimming pared 6 bases from V and 4 bases from J, leaving 17 bases between. In nucleotides, the CDR3 is TGTGCCAGCAGCCTTCGGACGGTCCAGTCAGATACGCAGTATTTT. Translated, it gives CASSLRTVQSDTQYF.

The CDR3 loop is CASSLDSNQPQHF. CDR3 nucleotide sequence: TGCGCCAGCAGCTTGGATAGCAATCAGCCCCAGCATTTT. The V gene is TRBV5-1, the J gene TRBJ1-5; D ambiguous. There are 13 residues in the CDR3. Germline CDR1 is SGHRS and CDR2 is YFSETQ. V gave up 0 bases and J gave up 0 bases, with 1 base separating them.

The gene calls are TRBV5-6 and TRBJ2-7; TRBD1 is a possible D gene (5 bases). V dropped 4 bases and J dropped 0 bases, with 17 bases sitting between them. Germline V lookup: CDR1 SGHDT, CDR2 YYEEEE. There are 16 residues in the CDR3. The chain's CDR3 is CASSIAPTGLSYEQYF. The CDR3 coding sequence is TGTGCCAGCAGCATAGCCCCTACAGGTCTCTCCTACGAGCAGTACTTC.

V gene TRBV5-1 combines with J gene TRBJ2-5, with 10 bases identical to TRBD2. This CDR3 has 16 residues. Germline V gene data show CDR1 as SGHRS and CDR2 as YFSETQ. V trimming: 4 bases; J trimming: 5 bases; junction bases outside the gene matches: 11. CDR3 sequence reads: CASSGSGRAGGETQYF. For the CDR3, the DNA is TGCGCCAGCAGCGGCAGCGGGAGGGCCGGAGGGGAGACCCAGTACTTC.

The chain employs TRBV27 and TRBJ1-5, with D unresolved. The CDR3 is 14 residues long. The germline gives CDR1 MNHEY, CDR2 SMNVEV (reference sequence). Trimming stripped 2 bases from V and 0 bases from J, with 5 bases between. CDR3: CASSLIFSNQPQHF. The CDR3 DNA reads TGTGCCAGCAGTTTAATCTTTAGCAATCAGCCCCAGCATTTT.

The chain carries TRBV5-1 and TRBJ1-1; D might be TRBD1 (5 bases). CDR3 length equals 15 residues. Per the germline V gene, CDR1 is SGHRS and CDR2 is YFSETQ. The V end lost 0 bases, the J end lost 3 bases, and 12 bases lay between the germline ends. The CDR3, as DNA: TGCGCCAGCAGCTTGGAACAGGTGAGGGACACTGAAGCTTTCTTT. This encodes CASSLEQVRDTEAFF.

The V call is TRBV5-1, the J call TRBJ1-5; 9 nucleotides line up with TRBD1. V lost 4 bases to trimming and J lost 4 bases; unmatched junction nucleotides: 6. The CDR3 length is 15 residues. Germline V CDR1 and CDR2: SGHRS, YFSETQ. CDR3 sequence (DNA): TGCGCCAGCAGCAAGGGACAGGGATATAATCAGCCCCAGCATTTT. Translated: CASSKGQGYNQPQHF.

A word on this clone: Because the CDR3's place on the DNA is in doubt, the DNA is left out and the CDR3 is given as listed by TCRdb. J is TRBJ1-5 and V is TRBV27. CDR1 is MNHEY and CDR2 is SMNVEV in the germline V gene (reference sequence). From its first to its last residue, the CDR3 has 15 amino acids. This CDR3 reads CASSSSNSGAQPQHF.

In this sample, this clone turned up a few times. CDR3 nucleotides: TGTGCCAGCAGCGGAGCGGGTTCCTACGAGCAGTACTTC. Its protein is CASSGAGSYEQYF. This sequence joins TRBV5-5 and TRBJ2-7, with D maybe TRBD2 (6 bases). CDR3 size: 13 residues. Deletions cut 4 bases from V and 1 base from J, with 9 bases between. Germline V gene sequence: CDR1 SGHKS, CDR2 YYEKEE (reference sequence).

This clone has only one observation. The chain couples TRBV5-5 to TRBJ2-7; the match to TRBD2 covers 14 bases. There are 15 residues in the CDR3. Germline V gene data show CDR1 as SGHKS and CDR2 as YYEKEE (reference sequence). V trimming: 5 bases; J trimming: 2 bases; junction bases outside the gene matches: 3. CDR3 in DNA: TGTGCCAGCAGGCCGGGACTAGCGGGAGCCTACGAGCAGTACTTC. Translating it yields CASRPGLAGAYEQYF.

This clone came up a few times. This chain uses TRBV27 with TRBJ2-3; 7 nucleotides agree with TRBD2. V shed 0 bases, J shed 2 bases, and the junction held 5 bases outside the gene matches. The CDR3 is 16 amino acids. Germline V gene sequence: CDR1 MNHEY, CDR2 SMNVEV (reference sequence). The CDR3, as DNA: TGTGCCAGCAGTTTATCTTTGGGAGGGGACACAGATACGCAGTATTTT. It specifies CASSLSLGGDTDTQYF.

The rearrangement joins TRBV7-9 to TRBJ2-1; TRBD2 matches 7 bases. J was trimmed by 6 bases and V by 5 bases; bases with no gene match: 7. The CDR3 has 14 residues. Germline CDR1 is SEHNR and CDR2 is FQNEAQ (reference sequence). Here the CDR3 DNA reads TGTGCCAGCAGCACGCCGGGGGGAGTCAATGAGCAGTTCTTC. Translated, it gives CASSTPGGVNEQFF.

The chain couples TRBV28 to TRBJ2-3, with D possibly called TRBD1 or TRBD2 (6 bases each). This CDR3 comprises 16 residues. The V end was cut by 7 bases, the J end by 9 bases, with 26 bases between. Germline loops: CDR1 MDHEN, CDR2 SYDVKM. DNA for the CDR3: TGTGCCAGCACCGAGGCCGTTCTATTACAAGGGGGGACGCAGTATTTT. Residues: CASTEAVLLQGGTQYF.